This section outlines one T cell receptor (beta chain) sequence together with its context. Antigen unknown. The data originate from a study of cytomegalovirus exposure and HLA in healthy donors. Study background: Findings of an earlier analysis included roughly 110 million unique TCR beta sequences from about 180 million T cells.

The ends lost 5 bases at V and 7 bases at J; junction bases unmatched: 14. Germline CDR1 SGHRS, CDR2 YFSETQ. CDR3 size: 15 residues. PCR involved 60 Vbeta and 13 Jbeta primers. The repertoire was sequenced with immunoSEQ multiplex PCR; TCRdb's copy has only in-frame clones and lacks some. Of about 98,000 clones in the sample, roughly 80% are singletons; the top ten hold about a sixth. Study-wide results and limits: According to an earlier analysis, most TCR beta V segments yielded productive rearrangements about 90% or about 30% of the time. Analyses of presence/absence relied on an assumption of roughly uniform sequencing depth across donors. The study flagged approximately 180 TCR beta chains as cytomegalovirus-associated.

The sequenced material came from PBMCs. This sequence was found in a man in his 60s in good health and CMV-seropositive. The chain has TRBV5-1 and TRBJ2-7; 8 bases line up with TRBD1. The CDR3 nucleotides are TGCGCCAGCAGTGTGCTCGGACAGGGATTAGAAGAGCAGTACTTC. This translates into CASSVLGQGLEEQYF. The whole variable domain, filled in from reference TRBV5-1 and TRBJ2-7, reads KAGVTQTPRYLIKTRGQQVTLSCSPISGHRSVSWYQQTPGQGLQFLFEYFSETQRNKGNFPGRFSGRQFSNSRSEMNVSTLELGDSALYLCASSVLGQGLEEQYFGPGTRLTVT.